A selection of T cell receptor beta chains follows, all from one sample in a study of blood T cells in healthy people across ages. One entry per CDR3 protein results from TCRdb running MiXCR on the 5' RACE reads. Among hundreds of thousands of distinct CDR3 sequences, roughly 50% were seen once, and the ten largest hold about 32%. The sample consisted of blood. These receptors were taken from a woman aged 55-69 years in good health. CDR3s include the opening cysteine and the closing phenylalanine or tryptophan. D genes are given only for firm matches. The listing skips clone size in some rows; elsewhere it reads once, few, many or a size class.

v_gene	abundance	d_gene	j_gene	CDR3aa	CDR3nt
TRBV3-1	many	.	TRBJ2-4	CASSLHGNIQYF	TGTGCCAGCAGTTTACATGGGAACATTCAGTACTTC
TRBV2	.	.	TRBJ2-7	CASKGSSYEQYF	TGTGCCAGCAAGGGCAGCTCCTACGAGCAGTACTTC
TRBV2	.	TRBD1	TRBJ1-1	CASSDGQGGEAFF	TGTGCCAGCAGTGATGGGCAGGGGGGTGAAGCTTTCTTT
TRBV28	.	.	TRBJ1-5	CASSTIGNQPQHF	TGTGCCAGCAGCACAATAGGTAATCAGCCCCAGCATTTT
TRBV6-4	few	TRBD2	TRBJ2-3	CASSAGLGLAGKDTQYF	TGTGCCAGCAGTGCGGGCCTGGGGCTAGCGGGAAAAGATACGCAGTATTTT
TRBV20-1	.	.	TRBJ2-7	CSAPRGYSSYEQYF	TGCAGTGCTCCCCGGGGGTATAGCTCCTACGAGCAGTACTTC
TRBV7-2	few	TRBD2	TRBJ2-3	CASSLVSSGSGADTQYF	TGTGCCAGCAGCTTAGTGTCTAGCGGGAGTGGGGCAGATACGCAGTATTTT
TRBV7-3	few	TRBD2	TRBJ2-1	CASSSAGAYNEQFF	TGTGCCAGCAGCTCAGCGGGAGCCTACAATGAGCAGTTCTTC
TRBV2	.	.	TRBJ2-7	CASSENLNYEQYF	TGTGCCAGCAGTGAAAACTTGAATTACGAGCAGTACTTC
TRBV7-9	few	.	TRBJ2-3	CAGGGDTQYF	TGTGCTGGTGGGGGAGATACGCAGTATTTT
TRBV7-2	.	TRBD1	TRBJ1-2	CASSAGQGTAYTF	TGTGCCAGCAGCGCGGGACAGGGGACAGCCTACACCTTC
TRBV4-1	.	TRBD1	TRBJ2-7	CASSFRDRYNEQYF	TGCGCCAGCAGCTTCCGGGACAGGTACAATGAGCAGTACTTC
TRBV7-2	.	TRBD2	TRBJ2-1	CASSQGLAGSTGEQFF	TGTGCCAGCAGCCAGGGACTAGCGGGATCGACGGGTGAGCAGTTCTTC
TRBV6-5	few	TRBD1	TRBJ2-7	CATCRDRGLYEQYF	TGTGCCACCTGCCGGGACAGGGGTCTCTACGAGCAGTACTTC